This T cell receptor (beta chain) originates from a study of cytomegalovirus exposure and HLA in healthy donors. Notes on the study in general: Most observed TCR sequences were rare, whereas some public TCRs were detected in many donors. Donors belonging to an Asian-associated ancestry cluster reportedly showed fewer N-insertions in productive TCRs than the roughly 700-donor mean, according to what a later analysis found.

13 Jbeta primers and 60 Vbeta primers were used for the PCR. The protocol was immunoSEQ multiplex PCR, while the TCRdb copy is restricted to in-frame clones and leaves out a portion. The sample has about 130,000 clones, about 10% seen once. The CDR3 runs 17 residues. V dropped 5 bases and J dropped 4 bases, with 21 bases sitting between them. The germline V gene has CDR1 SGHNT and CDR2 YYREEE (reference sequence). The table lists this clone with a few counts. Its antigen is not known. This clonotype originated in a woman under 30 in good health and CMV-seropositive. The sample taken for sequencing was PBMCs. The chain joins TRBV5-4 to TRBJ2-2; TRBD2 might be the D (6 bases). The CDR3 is CASRRPKENGGTGELFF. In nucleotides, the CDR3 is TGTGCCAGCAGGAGACCCAAAGAAAACGGGGGCACCGGGGAGCTGTTTTTT.